The 20 T cell receptor beta chains in this list originate from one sample, sequenced in a study of blood T cell repertoires in COVID-19. Libraries were prepared by immunoSEQ multiplex PCR; TCRdb keeps only in-frame clonotypes and omits some of them. The table has more than 110,000 clones, approximately 85% seen once. Sequencing input: peripheral blood. The receptors derive from a man aged 45 to 65 with acute or convalescent COVID-19.

The gene calls are TRBV19 and TRBJ2-1; the D gene is possibly TRBD1 (5 bases). The CDR3 extends over 14 amino acids. Germline values: CDR1 LNHDA, CDR2 SQIVND (reference sequence). V lost 5 bases to trimming and J lost 8 bases, with 16 bases between them. Written as DNA, the CDR3 is TGTGCCAGTAGTCTTGATACCAGGGTTGATGAGCAGTTCTTC. Translating it yields CASSLDTRVDEQFF. Full variable domain (remainder filled in from reference TRBV19 and TRBJ2-1): DGGITQSPKYLFRKEGQNVTLSCEQNLNHDAMYWYRQDPGQGLRLIYYSQIVNDFQKGDIAEGYSVSREKKESFPLTVTSAQKNPTAFYLCASSLDTRVDEQFFGPGTRLTVL.

This chain joins TRBV7-6 and TRBJ1-4; TRBD1 is a possible D gene (6 bases). The CDR3 spans 20 residues. CDR1 is SGHVS, CDR2 FNYEAQ, per germline. Trimming pared 0 bases from V and 0 bases from J, leaving 20 bases between. CDR3 sequence (DNA): TGTGCCAGCAGCTTAGCCTCAATGGCGGGGGCAACGACAACTAATGAAAAACTGTTTTTT. The encoded protein is CASSLASMAGATTTNEKLFF.

The V and J genes are TRBV4-1 and TRBJ1-4; weak D call: TRBD1 (5 bases). This CDR3 is 13 amino acids long. Trimming removed 3 bases from V and 7 bases from J, with 9 bases in between. Germline assignment: CDR1 MGHRA and CDR2 YSYEKL. The CDR3 region has the DNA TGCGCCAGCAGCCAGGGACTGGTTGAAAAACTGTTTTTT. It translates to CASSQGLVEKLFF.

The V call is TRBV9, the J call TRBJ2-7; 10 bases map to TRBD1. The CDR3 has 14 residues. The germline V gene encodes CDR1 SGDLS and CDR2 YYNGEE. Trimming cost V 5 bases and J 6 bases; bases outside gene matches: 8. Here the CDR3 reads CASSSDRGPGEQYF. In nucleotides, the CDR3 is TGTGCCAGCAGTTCCGACAGGGGGCCGGGCGAGCAGTACTTC.

This clone occurred a few times. The chain couples TRBV10-2 to TRBJ1-2, with a possible D match to TRBD1 (6 bases). The V gene's germline CDR1 is WSHSY and CDR2 SAAADI. The CDR3 runs to 14 residues. Trimming stripped 2 bases from V and 4 bases from J, with 11 bases between. CDR3 sequence (DNA): TGCGCCAGCAGTGAGACGACAGGATTCTATGGCTACACCTTC. Translation: CASSETTGFYGYTF.

The CDR3 reads CASSLGRDTEAFF. The DNA of the CDR3 is TGTGCCAGCAGCCTAGGGAGGGACACTGAAGCTTTCTTT. This rearrangement joins TRBV2 to TRBJ1-1; D is undetermined. There are 13 residues in the CDR3. CDR1 is SNHLY, CDR2 FYNNEI, per germline. The V gene lost 6 bases and the J gene lost 3 bases, with 11 bases spanning the gap.

This clone appeared a single time. The rearrangement joins TRBV7-3 to TRBJ1-5; 8 bases match TRBD1. The junction had 2 bases not matched to a gene; V was cut back by 5 bases and J by 2 bases. This CDR3 spans 14 amino acids. CDR1 is SGHTA and CDR2 is FQGTGA in the germline V gene. The DNA for the CDR3 is TGTGCCAGCAGCAAGGACAGGGGCAATCAGCCCCAGCATTTT. Its protein is CASSKDRGNQPQHF.

The chain couples TRBV5-6 to TRBJ2-7; weak D call: TRBD2 (6 bases). Between the trimmed V and J ends, which lost 5 bases and 1 base, there was a span of 10 bases. Germline CDR1 and CDR2: SGHDT and YYEEEE. The CDR3 length is 13 residues. CDR3 loop: CASSAGLSYEQYF. DNA for the CDR3: TGTGCCAGCAGTGCGGGGCTTTCCTACGAGCAGTACTTC.

The CDR3 DNA sequence: TGTGCCAGCAGCTTGTACAGGTTCCAAGAGACCCAGTACTTC. Amino acids: CASSLYRFQETQYF. V usage is TRBV7-2 and J usage is TRBJ2-5, with D perhaps matching TRBD1 (5 bases). Germline CDR1 SGHTA, CDR2 FQGNSA. The ends were cut back, 3 bases at V and 1 base at J, with 9 bases in the middle. CDR3 length: 14 amino acids.

This clone was detected only a few times. This sequence joins TRBV19 and TRBJ2-2; D is perhaps TRBD2 (6 bases). This CDR3 contains 14 residues. Germline V CDR1 and CDR2: LNHDA, SQIVND (reference sequence). Trimming stripped 3 bases from V and 9 bases from J, with 14 bases between. CDR3 sequence: CASSMLASTRELFF. The CDR3 DNA reads as TGTGCCAGTAGTATGCTAGCGAGTACCCGGGAGCTGTTTTTT.

V and J are TRBV3-1 (or the pseudogene TRBV3-2) and TRBJ2-5; 7 bases match TRBD2. Germline assignment: CDR1 LGHDT and CDR2 YNNKEL (reference sequence). The CDR3 has 13 residues. The V and J ends lost 4 bases and 5 bases, in that order; junction bases with no gene match: 4. In nucleotides, the CDR3 is TGTGCCAGCAGCCTGACTAGCCAGGAGACCCAGTACTTC. Amino acids: CASSLTSQETQYF.

A few counts support this clone. The chain has TRBV6-5 and TRBJ2-1, with a possible D match to TRBD1 (6 bases). V was cut by 5 bases and J by 15 bases, with 20 bases left in between. Germline values: CDR1 MNHEY, CDR2 SVGAGI. CDR3 length equals 13 residues. CDR3 in DNA: TGTGCCAGCAGTCTGTCTAGGGGGTCGCGGCGGTTCTTC. Protein product: CASSLSRGSRRFF.

This clone appeared a single time. This chain links TRBV11-2 with TRBJ1-1, with 8 bases that match TRBD1. V gave up 1 base and J gave up 7 bases; unmatched junction bases: 11. The germline V gene encodes CDR1 SGHAT and CDR2 FQNNGV. The CDR3 is made up of 16 amino acids. Written as DNA, the CDR3 is TGTGCCAGCAGCTTAGTGGCCGGGACAGGTCTGGTTGAAGCTTTCTTT. Translating it yields CASSLVAGTGLVEAFF.

This clone was recorded once. The rearrangement uses TRBV6-5 and TRBJ1-2; a possible D gene is TRBD1 (6 bases). This CDR3 is built from 15 residues. The V gene lost 8 bases and the J gene lost 0 bases, with 16 bases spanning the gap. Germline V gene lookup returns CDR1 MNHEY and CDR2 SVGAGI. CDR3 in DNA: TGTGCCAGCGATCGGGGGGGGGCCTCTAACTATGGCTACACCTTC. Protein sequence: CASDRGGASNYGYTF.

This clone was observed once. This chain uses TRBV28 with TRBJ2-6; 8 bases match TRBD1. Germline V gene lookup returns CDR1 MDHEN and CDR2 SYDVKM. This CDR3 has 16 residues. Trimming removed 6 bases from V and 0 bases from J; junction bases left unmatched: 4. This CDR3 reads CASSRDRGSGANVLTF. CDR3 nucleotide sequence: TGTGCCAGCAGCAGAGACAGGGGCTCTGGGGCCAACGTCCTGACTTTC.

The chain links TRBV10-3 to TRBJ1-6, with 8 bases aligning to TRBD1. CDR1 is ENHRY, CDR2 SYGVKD, per germline. This CDR3 contains 15 residues. J gave up 10 bases and V 2 bases, and 7 bases lay outside the gene matches. The CDR3 DNA sequence: TGTGCCATCAGTGAGCGGACAGGGCCTGAATCACCCCTCCACTTT. It translates to CAISERTGPESPLHF.

V gene TRBV27 combines with J gene TRBJ2-2; 14 bases align to TRBD2. The V segment lost 6 bases and the J segment 2 bases; nucleotides outside the gene matches: 5. The CDR3 extends over 17 amino acids. Germline assignment: CDR1 MNHEY and CDR2 SMNVEV (reference sequence). The CDR3 reads CASRRGLAGGNTGELFF. CDR3 nucleotide sequence: TGTGCCAGCAGACGCGGACTAGCGGGGGGAAACACCGGGGAGCTGTTTTTT.

V usage is TRBV6-5 and J usage is TRBJ2-7; 7 nucleotides line up with TRBD1. The CDR3 sequence is 16 residues long. V gave up 3 bases and J gave up 1 base; unmatched junction bases: 9. Germline loops: CDR1 MNHEY, CDR2 SVGAGI. CDR3 sequence (DNA): TGTGCCAGCAGTTATATTCCGGGACAGCCATCCTACGAGCAGTACTTC. This sequence encodes CASSYIPGQPSYEQYF.

CDR3 sequence reads: CARRGGSDTDTQYF. The DNA for the CDR3 is TGTGCCAGACGGGGGGGTAGCGACACAGATACGCAGTATTTT. V gene TRBV10-3 combines with J gene TRBJ2-3; the match to TRBD2 covers 8 bases. The CDR3 is 14 residues long. V trimming: 10 bases; J trimming: 2 bases; junction bases outside the gene matches: 8. Germline V gene sequence: CDR1 ENHRY, CDR2 SYGVKD.

This chain joins TRBV9 and TRBJ1-2; the D is unclear. The CDR3 is 15 amino acids. The germline gives CDR1 SGDLS, CDR2 YYNGEE. V was cut by 0 bases and J by 0 bases, with 9 bases left in between. The chain's CDR3 is CASSVGPQSNYGYTF. CDR3 bases: TGTGCCAGCAGCGTAGGTCCCCAGTCTAACTATGGCTACACCTTC.